What follows are 14 T cell receptor beta chains derived from one specimen sequenced in a study of blood T cell repertoires in COVID-19. Generated by immunoSEQ multiplex PCR, the TCRdb table keeps only in-frame clones and is missing some. The repertoire holds approximately 240,000 clones, about 90% seen once, with 3% to 3.5% in the top ten. The sample taken for sequencing was PBMCs or T cells enriched from blood (not recorded which). The receptors here all came from a woman aged 45-65 years in a cohort exposed to, infected with or recovered from COVID-19 (not recorded which).

This chain connects TRBV5-4 to TRBJ1-2; 9 positions match TRBD1. The junction had 8 bases not matched to a gene; V was cut back by 4 bases and J by 4 bases. The CDR3 has 15 residues. The germline V gene has CDR1 SGHNT and CDR2 YYREEE (reference sequence). CDR3 in amino acids: CASSPGQGISYGYTF. CDR3 sequence (DNA): TGTGCCAGCAGCCCTGGACAGGGGATTTCCTATGGCTACACCTTC.

This chain links TRBV25-1 with TRBJ1-2, with 7 bases matching TRBD1. CDR1 is MGHDK, CDR2 SYGVNS, per germline. V gave up 5 bases and J gave up 4 bases; unmatched junction bases: 7. The CDR3 contains 14 residues. The CDR3 bases are TGTGCCAGCAGTCTAGGGACAGCACCCTATGGCTACACCTTC. This gives the protein CASSLGTAPYGYTF.

The chain links TRBV19 to TRBJ2-2, with D possibly being TRBD1 (6 bases). V lost 7 bases and J lost 6, with 9 bases in between. Germline lookup yields CDR1 LNHDA and CDR2 SQIVND (reference sequence). The CDR3 extends over 12 amino acids. The CDR3 coding sequence is TGTGCCAGTACCTCAGGGGCCGGGGAGCTGTTTTTT. This translates into CASTSGAGELFF.

This clone was counted between two and nine times. The chain couples TRBV2 to TRBJ1-1; 7 nucleotides align to TRBD1. From germline, CDR1 is SNHLY and CDR2 FYNNEI. This CDR3 spans 13 amino acids. J was trimmed by 7 bases and V by 6 bases; bases with no gene match: 8. The CDR3 DNA reads TGTGCCAGCAGCCCGATGACAGGGATTGAAGCTTTCTTT. It encodes CASSPMTGIEAFF. Full variable domain (remainder filled in from reference TRBV2 and TRBJ1-1): EPEVTQTPSHQVTQMGQEVILRCVPISNHLYFYWYRQILGQKVEFLVSFYNNEISEKSEIFDDQFSVERPDGSNFTLKIRSTKLEDSAMYFCASSPMTGIEAFFGQGTRLTVV.

V is TRBV5-5 and J is TRBJ1-2; D is uncertain. The CDR3 extends over 13 amino acids. The V gene lost 4 bases and the J gene lost 9 bases, with 16 bases spanning the gap. Germline V gene lookup returns CDR1 SGHKS and CDR2 YYEKEE (reference sequence). The CDR3 nucleotides are TGTGCCAGCAGCGAAGGACGGGGTGATAGCTACACCTTC. It yields the protein CASSEGRGDSYTF.

The table lists this clone with a count of one. The rearrangement joins TRBV25-1 to TRBJ2-2; D is ambiguous. This CDR3 has 15 amino acids. Germline CDR1 reads MGHDK; CDR2 reads SYGVNS. V lost 8 bases to trimming and J lost 1 base, with 14 bases between them. CDR3 bases: TGTGCCAGCGTAGACACGAGCCGGAACACCGGGGAGCTGTTTTTT. This sequence encodes CASVDTSRNTGELFF. Using reference TRBV25-1 and TRBJ2-2 for the parts outside the CDR3, the full variable domain is EADIYQTPRYLVIGTGKKITLECSQTMGHDKMYWYQQDPGMELHLIHYSYGVNSTEKGDLSSESTVSRIRTEHFPLTLESARPSHTSQYLCASVDTSRNTGELFFGEGSRLTVL.

The chain uses TRBV7-3 and TRBJ2-5; unclear D gene. Germline loops: CDR1 SGHTA, CDR2 FQGTGA. CDR3 length equals 16 residues. V gave up 5 bases and J gave up 1 base, with 17 bases separating them. The CDR3, as DNA: TGTGCCAGCAGCCCACGAGCCACTTGGTCCCAAGAGACCCAGTACTTC. It yields the protein CASSPRATWSQETQYF.

The rearrangement joins TRBV7-9 to TRBJ2-5, with D hard to call. There are 16 residues in the CDR3. Germline loops: CDR1 SEHNR, CDR2 FQNEAQ (reference sequence). V lost 2 bases and J 1 base, leaving 14 bases between the germline ends. The CDR3 protein is CASSLIPARSQETQYF. The DNA for the CDR3 is TGTGCCAGCAGCTTAATTCCCGCCAGGTCCCAAGAGACCCAGTACTTC.

The chain joins TRBV5-1 to TRBJ1-6; weak D call: TRBD1 (5 bases). CDR3 length: 16 residues. V was cut by 4 bases and J by 9 bases, with 20 bases left in between. In germline, CDR1 is SGHRS, CDR2 YFSETQ. CDR3 DNA sequence: TGCGCCAGCAGCCTTGGACAAGGGCAGGGTTCTTCACCCCTCCACTTT. It specifies CASSLGQGQGSSPLHF. The full variable domain, with the rest looked up from reference TRBV5-1 and TRBJ1-6, is KAGVTQTPRYLIKTRGQQVTLSCSPISGHRSVSWYQQTPGQGLQFLFEYFSETQRNKGNFPGRFSGRQFSNSRSEMNVSTLELGDSALYLCASSLGQGQGSSPLHFGNGTRLTVT.

This chain links TRBV6-2 or TRBV6-3 with TRBJ2-5, with 7 bases lining up with TRBD1. The junction had 11 bases not matched to a gene; V was cut back by 2 bases and J by 5 bases. The germline V gene encodes CDR1 MNHEY and CDR2 SVGEGT. The CDR3 totals 16 residues. The CDR3, as DNA: TGTGCCAGCAGTTACGCTTACAGGGGATTTGTGGAGACCCAGTACTTC. This translates into CASSYAYRGFVETQYF.

V is TRBV7-9 and J is TRBJ2-2; 7 bases align to TRBD1. This CDR3 comprises 14 residues. V shed 2 bases and J 5 bases; nucleotides not matched to a gene: 2. Germline assignment: CDR1 SEHNR and CDR2 FQNEAQ (reference sequence). The DNA for the CDR3 is TGTGCCAGCAGCTTAATACAGGGGACCGGGGAGCTGTTTTTT. It codes for CASSLIQGTGELFF.

The gene calls are TRBV15 and TRBJ1-1; D remains unclear. The germline CDR1 and CDR2 sequences are LNHNV and YYDKDF (reference sequence). With 0 bases removed from V and 0 bases from J, the gap between germline ends came to 5 bases. The CDR3 is made up of 14 amino acids. CDR3 loop: CATSRDQMNTEAFF. CDR3 sequence (DNA): TGTGCCACCAGCAGAGATCAGATGAACACTGAAGCTTTCTTT. The variable domain in full, completed from reference TRBV15 and TRBJ1-1, reads DAMVIQNPRYQVTQFGKPVTLSCSQTLNHNVMYWYQQKSSQAPKLLFHYYDKDFNNEADTPDNFQSRRPNTSFCFLDIRSPGLGDTAMYLCATSRDQMNTEAFFGQGTRLTVV.

This chain uses TRBV18 with TRBJ2-7, with D possibly TRBD1 on 6 matching bases. V dropped 5 bases and J dropped 7 bases, with 21 bases sitting between them. CDR1 is KGHSH, CDR2 LQKENI, per germline. This CDR3 comprises 15 residues. The CDR3 DNA reads as TGTGCCAGCTCAGCGGACAGTAGACGGTCGGGGGAGCAGTACTTC. Its protein product is CASSADSRRSGEQYF.

The chain combines TRBV29-1 with TRBJ2-2; 7 bases are shared with TRBD1. Germline V CDR1 and CDR2: SQVTM, ANQGSEA. The CDR3 runs 14 residues. V shed 6 bases and J 2 bases; nucleotides not matched to a gene: 6. The CDR3 nucleotides are TGCAGCGTCGACCGGACAGGAAACACCGGGGAGCTGTTTTTT. Amino acids: CSVDRTGNTGELFF.